In its sample, the clone carrying this T cell receptor beta chain was seen many times. Its antigen remains unidentified. Four PCR rounds used nested alpha and beta constant region primers plus the SP2 primer. Reverse transcription of blood and skin TCR RNA was primed at alpha and beta constant regions. MiXCR, run by TCRdb on the 5' RACE reads, gives a single entry per CDR3 protein. Of approximately 58,000 distinct CDR3 sequences listed, around 7.3% are singletons. These data are taken from a study of naive and memory T cell subsets. Study-wide points: TCR transcript changes with activation or differentiation may affect this RNA method.

A UMI-containing oligonucleotide was joined by 3' ligation to the TCR cDNA template. Adult healthy volunteers gave 2.5 ml peripheral blood for whole-blood RNA. Input was about 1 to 1,100 ng of DNase-treated total RNA without cell sorting. The germline V gene encodes CDR1 KGHSH and CDR2 LQKENI. The length of the CDR3 is 13 residues. The V end was cut by 6 bases, the J end by 0 bases, with 9 bases between. This TCR came from a male donor in good health. This rearrangement joins TRBV18 to TRBJ2-7, with D unresolved. As DNA, the CDR3 is TGTGCCAGCTCTCCTAGGAGCTCCTACGAGCAGTACTTC. Its protein product is CASSPRSSYEQYF.